This TCR beta chain was found in a study of blood T cell repertoires in COVID-19. Across the whole study: COVID-19 samples from acute and convalescent phases originated in the United States, Italy and Spain. Sources were T cells, B-cell-depleted T cells, or PBMCs; the material itself was cDNA or gDNA.

Sequencing used immunoSEQ multiplex PCR; TCRdb keeps in-frame clones, though not all of them. The sample consists of 300,000 or so clones, 65% to 90% of them appearing once. The study drew participants aged about 18 to 89 years from approximately 23 US areas. Cohorts were based on clinical histories the participants reported. CDR3 length: 17 amino acids. Germline CDR1 and CDR2: SGHVS and FQNEAQ. With V trimmed by 5 bases and J by 2 bases, 13 bases remained unmatched. The sequenced material came from PBMCs or T cells enriched from blood (not recorded which). The sequence was collected from a woman aged 40 to 50 with acute COVID-19. The chain joins TRBV7-8 to TRBJ2-7; 9 bases are shared with TRBD2. In DNA form, the CDR3 reads TGTGCCAGCAGCCCCAAAGGCGGGGCGGGGGGGACCTACGAGCAGTACTTC. Translated, it gives CASSPKGGAGGTYEQYF.